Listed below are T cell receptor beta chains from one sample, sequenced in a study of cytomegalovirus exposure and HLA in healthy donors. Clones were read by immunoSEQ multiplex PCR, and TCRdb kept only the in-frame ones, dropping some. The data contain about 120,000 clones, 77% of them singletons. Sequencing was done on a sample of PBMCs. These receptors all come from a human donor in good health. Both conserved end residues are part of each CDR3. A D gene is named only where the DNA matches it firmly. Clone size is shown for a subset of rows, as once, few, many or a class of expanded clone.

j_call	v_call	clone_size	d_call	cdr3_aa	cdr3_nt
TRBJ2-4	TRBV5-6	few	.	CASSLFLSGAKNIQYF	TGTGCCAGCAGCTTGTTCTTGAGTGGAGCCAAAAACATTCAGTACTTC
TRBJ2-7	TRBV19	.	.	CASSSRSFSYEQYF	TGTGCCAGTAGTTCTCGGAGTTTTTCCTACGAGCAGTACTTC
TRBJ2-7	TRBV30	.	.	CAWSSLGQNEYF	TGTGCCTGGAGTTCACTAGGGCAAAATGAGTACTTC
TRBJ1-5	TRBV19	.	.	CASSIGKTAISNQPQHF	TGTGCCAGTAGTATCGGAAAGACAGCCATTAGCAATCAGCCCCAGCATTTT
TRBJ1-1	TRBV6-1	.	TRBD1	CASRSQQGSGTEAFF	TGTGCCAGCAGGAGTCAACAGGGGTCGGGCACTGAAGCTTTCTTT
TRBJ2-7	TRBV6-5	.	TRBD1	CASSGTGSSYEQYF	TGTGCCAGCTCGGGGACAGGGTCCTCCTACGAGCAGTACTTC
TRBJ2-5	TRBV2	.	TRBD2	CASSGGLAGVETQYF	TGTGCCAGCAGTGGAGGACTAGCGGGAGTGGAGACCCAGTACTTC
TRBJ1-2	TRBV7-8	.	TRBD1	CASSPGTGPYNYGYTF	TGTGCCAGCAGCCCAGGGACAGGGCCGTATAACTATGGCTACACCTTC
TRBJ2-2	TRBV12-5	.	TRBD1	CASAQTGFDTDTGELFF	TGTGCTAGTGCCCAGACAGGGTTTGATACAGACACCGGGGAGCTGTTTTTT
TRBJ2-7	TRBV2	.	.	CASMRGGLSYEQYF	TGTGCCAGCATGCGGGGAGGTCTCTCATACGAGCAGTACTTC
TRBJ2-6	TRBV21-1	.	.	CASSKSSLFPRGVGFSGANGLTF	TGTGCCAGCAGCAAATCCTCTTTGTTTCCTCGGGGGGTTGGTTTCTCTGGGGCCAACGGCCTGACTTTC
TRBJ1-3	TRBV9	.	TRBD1	CASSPFGTGGAGNTIYF	TGTGCCAGCAGCCCCTTCGGGACAGGGGGCGCTGGAAACACCATATATTTT
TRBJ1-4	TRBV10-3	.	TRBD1	CAISRGQANNEKLFF	TGTGCCATCAGCCGAGGACAGGCTAATAATGAAAAACTGTTTTTT
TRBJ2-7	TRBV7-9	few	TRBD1	CASSLGLDRAITSYEQYF	TGTGCCAGCAGCTTAGGTCTGGACAGGGCTATCACTTCCTACGAGCAGTACTTC
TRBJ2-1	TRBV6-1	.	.	CASSAGGRREQFF	TGTGCCAGCAGTGCCGGGGGTCGAAGGGAGCAGTTCTTC
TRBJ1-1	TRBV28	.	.	CASSLRREAFF	TGTGCCAGCAGTCTCAGGAGGGAAGCTTTCTTT
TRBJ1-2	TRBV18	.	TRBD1	CASSPGQGNNYGYTF	TGTGCCAGCTCACCGGGACAGGGGAATAACTATGGCTACACCTTC
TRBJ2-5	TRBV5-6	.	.	CASSLRNLRETQYF	TGTGCCAGCAGCTTGAGAAACCTCCGGGAGACCCAGTACTTC